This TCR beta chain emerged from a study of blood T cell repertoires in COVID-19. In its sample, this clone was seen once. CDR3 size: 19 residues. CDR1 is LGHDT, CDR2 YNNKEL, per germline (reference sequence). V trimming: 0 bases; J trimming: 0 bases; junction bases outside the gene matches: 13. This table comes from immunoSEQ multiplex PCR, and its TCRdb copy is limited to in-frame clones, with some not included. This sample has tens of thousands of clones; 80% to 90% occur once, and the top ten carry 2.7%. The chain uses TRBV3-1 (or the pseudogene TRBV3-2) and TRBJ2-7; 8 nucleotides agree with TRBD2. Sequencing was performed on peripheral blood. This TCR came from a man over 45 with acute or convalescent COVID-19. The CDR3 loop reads CASSQDKHLAGGSSYEQYF. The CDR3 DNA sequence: TGTGCCAGCAGCCAAGATAAACACCTAGCGGGTGGGAGCTCCTACGAGCAGTACTTC.